Detailed here is one TCR beta chain. This clone has only a few counts. Its antigen is currently not known. No much larger clone exists at a distance of one base, and base qualities are not known. This record belongs to a study of beta chain features in type 1 diabetes listed by TCRdb under 2018. Regarding the study in general: Mean age, gender distribution, total cell number and subset yield did not differ between patients and healthy donors. The study compared TCRB repertoires of sorted circulating CD4+ T cell subsets between recently diagnosed type 1 diabetes patients and matched healthy donors. Whereas all 28 donors provided naive and central memory subsets, regulatory and stem cell-like memory subsets were isolated from just 8 patients and about eight healthy donors. A total of 107,917,701 sorted cells were examined across all samples, and the number of cells per subset was strongly correlated with RNA yield. Results the study describes overall, beyond this receptor: Only small numbers of individuals were included in the HLA sub-analyses, which left unresolved whether HLA type had any influence on TCRB rearrangement. At VDJ recombination sites, type 1 diabetes patients had fewer insertions and more deleted nucleotides, which implies abnormalities in thymic rearrangement. Because cDNA rather than genomic DNA was sequenced, highly expressing activated cells could have been over-represented, although no difference in activation and CD3 levels was found between groups. Shorter templates might have been favored by PCR, but patient and control samples were amplified and corrected together, so both groups would have been affected equally by any skew. The naive, central memory and regulatory TCRB repertoires appeared to resemble one another more closely among patients than among healthy donors. In all four CD4+ subsets, TCRB CDR3 length was moderately but significantly shorter in type 1 diabetes patients.

The CDR3 holds 15 amino acids from the cysteine to the phenylalanine. Only the CDR3 part of the read is kept: 45 bases, read in frame from the first base. After removal of 4 bases from V and 3 bases from J, the junction retains 9 bases not matched to a gene. CDR1 and CDR2, looked up from the germline V gene (reference sequence), are GTSNPN and SVGIG. The High Capacity cDNA Reverse Transcription Kit was used to reverse transcribe all of the isolated RNA, meaning that expressed TCRB transcripts were what got sequenced. Deep immunoSEQ sequencing was applied to naive, central memory and regulatory T cell samples, giving an average of roughly 3.5 million total reads per sample. After sorted cells were lysed in RLT buffer, RNA was extracted with DNase-treated RNeasy Micro or Mini kits, with the choice depending on cell number. To prevent cross-contamination, each cell subset was processed individually, whereas patient and healthy donor samples were processed jointly. TCRB sequences were amplified from cDNA with the immunoSEQ multiplex PCR, producing 87-bp fragments spanning the CDR3 region. Sequencing of the amplicons was done on the Illumina HiSeq platform. The authors' analysis ran thus. PCR bias was corrected computationally using synthetic template baselines, and reads within Hamming distance 2 were collapsed, with unmergeable singletons discarded. Reads were aligned against IMGT so that V, D and J genes, CDR3 length and insertions or deletions at six rearrangement sites could be assigned. Within each subset, clonotype counts were normalized to sorted cell number, after which true diversity and Gini coefficients were computed with the tcR R package. The overlap coefficient, calculated on TCRB nucleotide sequences, was used to measure repertoire sharing. Out-of-frame TCRB sequences from naive cells were analyzed as a proxy for the pre-selection repertoire. Held by TCRdb, this immuneACCESS table contains in-frame sequences only and omits some clones. Under half of the omission traces to an unresolved V gene where checked; the cause of the rest is unknown. The DNA was the basis for D and trimming; V, J and clone size are from that table. For this sample there are 330,000 or so clones; 15% to 20% appear just once. The leading ten clones occupy approximately 0.041% of the sample.

Each donor gave one peripheral blood draw, averaging approximately 0.11 L, which was collected into heparinised tubes. A BD FACSAria II and a panel including CD45RO, CCR7, CD25, CD127, CD95 and CD27 were used to sort naive, central memory, regulatory and stem cell-like memory CD4+ T cells. Every sorted population had a purity above 98%. Right away, PBMCs were isolated by Lymphoprep density gradient centrifugation and were stained directly, with no culture step. To minimize batch effects, samples were stained and sorted in pairs, one healthy donor with one patient per experiment. The TCR comes from a woman in her late teens or twenties in good health. The source material was naive CD4+ T cells from blood. The cell subset or site label of this sample denotes: true naive CD4+ T cells. The receptor chain draws on TRBV30 and TRBJ2-5, with 9 middle bases fitting TRBD2. The nucleotide sequence reads TGTGCCTGGATACCTCCCCAGCGGGGGGAAGAGACCCAGTACTTC. Its coded protein is CAWIPPQRGEETQYF.